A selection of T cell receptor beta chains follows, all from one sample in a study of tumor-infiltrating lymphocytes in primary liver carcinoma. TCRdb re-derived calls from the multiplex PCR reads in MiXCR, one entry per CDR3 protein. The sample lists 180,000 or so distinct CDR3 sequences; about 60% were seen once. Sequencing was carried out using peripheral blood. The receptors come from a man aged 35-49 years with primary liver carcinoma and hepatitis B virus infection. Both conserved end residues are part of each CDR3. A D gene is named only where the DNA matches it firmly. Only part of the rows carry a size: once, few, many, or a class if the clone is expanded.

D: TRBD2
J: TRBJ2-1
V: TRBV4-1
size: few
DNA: TGCGCCAGCAGCCAACGACTAGCGGGAGGGTCGATTTACAATGAGCAGTTCTTC
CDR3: CASSQRLAGGSIYNEQFF

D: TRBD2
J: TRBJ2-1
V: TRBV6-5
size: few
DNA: TGTGCCAGCAGGATCCCGGGAGGAAGAGGCAATGAGCAGTTCTTC
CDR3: CASRIPGGRGNEQFF

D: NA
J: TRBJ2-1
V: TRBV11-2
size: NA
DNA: TGTGCCAGGAGCGCAAGGACGGTACAAGTTGAGCAGTTCTTC
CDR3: CARSARTVQVEQFF

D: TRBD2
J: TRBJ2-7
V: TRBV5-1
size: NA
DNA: TGCGCCAGCAGCCCGGGACTAGCGGGAGAACGGCTCGAGCAGTACTTC
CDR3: CASSPGLAGERLEQYF

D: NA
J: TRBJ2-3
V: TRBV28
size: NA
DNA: TGTGCCAGCAGAGCCCTTGGGCTAGCGAGCTACACAGATACGCAGTATTTT
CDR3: CASRALGLASYTDTQYF

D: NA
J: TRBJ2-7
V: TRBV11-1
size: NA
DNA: TGTGCCAGCAGCTTACATACCACCTACAAGCAGTACTTC
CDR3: CASSLHTTYKQYF

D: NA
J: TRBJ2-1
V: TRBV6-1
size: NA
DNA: TGTGGCAGCAGTGAGAGACTAGTTTACAATGAGCAGTTCTTC
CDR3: CGSSERLVYNEQFF

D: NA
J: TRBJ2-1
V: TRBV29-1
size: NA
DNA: TGCAGCGTTGTTTCCGGGATTGACCAGTTCTTT
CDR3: CSVVSGIDQFF

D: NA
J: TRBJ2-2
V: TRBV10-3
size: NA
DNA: TGTGCCATCAGAAACACCGGGGCCATGGTCGGCGGGGAGCTGTTTTTT
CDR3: CAIRNTGAMVGGELFF

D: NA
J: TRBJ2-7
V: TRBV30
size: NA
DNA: TGTGCCTGGAGTTCAGCTTACGGGCAGTACTTC
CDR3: CAWSSAYGQYF

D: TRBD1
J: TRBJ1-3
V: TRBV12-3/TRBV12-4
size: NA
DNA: TGTGCCACCCGTACAGGGGCTGGAAACACCATATATTTT
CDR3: CATRTGAGNTIYF

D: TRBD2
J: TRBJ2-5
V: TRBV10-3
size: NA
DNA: TGTGCCATAAAACCGACTAGCGGGAACCAAGAGACCCAGTACTTC
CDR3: CAIKPTSGNQETQYF

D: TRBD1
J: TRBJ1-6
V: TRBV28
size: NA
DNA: TGTGCCAGCGGGGACAGTAATTCACCCCTCCACTTT
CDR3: CASGDSNSPLHF

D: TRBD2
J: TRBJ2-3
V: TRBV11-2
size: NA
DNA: TGTGCCGGCAGCTTAGAAGCGGGAGGGACGGATACGCAGTATTTT
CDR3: CAGSLEAGGTDTQYF

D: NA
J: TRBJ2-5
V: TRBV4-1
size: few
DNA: TGCGCCAGCAGCCAAGGAGCATGGAGGGCCCAAGAGACCCAGTACTTC
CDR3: CASSQGAWRAQETQYF

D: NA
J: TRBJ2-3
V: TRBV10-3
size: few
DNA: TGTGCCATCAGTGAAACAGATACGCAGTATTTT
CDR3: CAISETDTQYF

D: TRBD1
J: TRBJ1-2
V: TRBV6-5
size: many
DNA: TGTGCCAGCGGTCTACAGGGGGTATCTGGCTACACCTTC
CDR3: CASGLQGVSGYTF

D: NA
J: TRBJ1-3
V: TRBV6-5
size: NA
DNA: TGTGCCAGCAGTTACTCGTCGGAGGCGATCTCTGGAAACACCATATATTTT
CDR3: CASSYSSEAISGNTIYF

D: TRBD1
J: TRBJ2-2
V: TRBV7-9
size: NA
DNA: TGTGCCAGCAGCCACGACAGGGCGAACACCGGGGAGCTGTTTTTT
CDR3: CASSHDRANTGELFF

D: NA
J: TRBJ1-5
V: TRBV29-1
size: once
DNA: TGCAGCGTTGAAGTAGGGGGGTCTCAGCCCCAGCATTTT
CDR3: CSVEVGGSQPQHF

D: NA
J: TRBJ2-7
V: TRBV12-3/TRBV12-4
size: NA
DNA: TGTGCCAGCAGTTTCGGGGGCCAGGTGTACGAGCAGTACTTC
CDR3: CASSFGGQVYEQYF

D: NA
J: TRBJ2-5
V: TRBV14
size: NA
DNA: TGTTCCATCAGCCAGGACGGGGTGGAGACCCAGTACTTC
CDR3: CSISQDGVETQYF

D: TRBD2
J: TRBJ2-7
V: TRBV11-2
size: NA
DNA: TGTGCCGGCAGTCTCATAGCGGGAGGGTTCAACGATCAGTACTTC
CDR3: CAGSLIAGGFNDQYF

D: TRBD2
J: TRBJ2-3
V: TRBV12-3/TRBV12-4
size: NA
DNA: TGTGCCAGCGAGCGGGAGGCCTTCACAGATACGCAGTATTTT
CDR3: CASEREAFTDTQYF

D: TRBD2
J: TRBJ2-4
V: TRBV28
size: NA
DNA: TGTGCCAGCAGTTTACCGGGGACTAGCAAAAACATTCAGTACTTC
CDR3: CASSLPGTSKNIQYF

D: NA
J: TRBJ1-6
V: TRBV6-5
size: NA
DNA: TGTGCCAGCAGAGAGAGTGTGAGGACATCCTATAATTCACCCCTCCACTTT
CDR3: CASRESVRTSYNSPLHF

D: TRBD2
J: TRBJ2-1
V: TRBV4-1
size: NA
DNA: TGCGCCAGCAGCCAAGATAGACTAGCGGGAGCCCAAGGTCCGTTCTTC
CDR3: CASSQDRLAGAQGPFF

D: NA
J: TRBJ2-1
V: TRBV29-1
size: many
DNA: TGCAGCGTTGGTATGCGGTCATCCTACAATGAGCAGTTCTTC
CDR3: CSVGMRSSYNEQFF

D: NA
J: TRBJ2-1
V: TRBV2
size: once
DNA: TGTGCCAGCAGTGAAGAGGCGGGAAATGAGCAGTTCTTC
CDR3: CASSEEAGNEQFF

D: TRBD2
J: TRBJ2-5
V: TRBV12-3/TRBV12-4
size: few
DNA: TGTGCCAGCGGCTCAGCGGGATACCAAGAGACCCAGTACTTC
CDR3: CASGSAGYQETQYF

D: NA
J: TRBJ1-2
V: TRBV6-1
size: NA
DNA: TGTGCCAGCAGCCTGGAGAACGTCGTCTACACCTTC
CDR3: CASSLENVVYTF

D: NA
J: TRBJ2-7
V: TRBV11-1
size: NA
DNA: TGTGTCAGCAGCTTATACCGGGGCAGGACAAAATCGTACTTC
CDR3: CVSSLYRGRTKSYF

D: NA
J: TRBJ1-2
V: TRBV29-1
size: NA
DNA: TGCAGCGTTGGAGAACTAGATAACTATGGCTACACCTTC
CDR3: CSVGELDNYGYTF

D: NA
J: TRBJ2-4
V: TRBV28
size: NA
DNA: TGTGCCAGCAGCTCCGAGAAAGGGAAGGCCAAAAACATTCAGTACTTC
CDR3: CASSSEKGKAKNIQYF

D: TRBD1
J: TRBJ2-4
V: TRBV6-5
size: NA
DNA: TGTGCCAGCAGTTACTCGTCACAGGGGGCAAACATTCAGTACTTC
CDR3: CASSYSSQGANIQYF

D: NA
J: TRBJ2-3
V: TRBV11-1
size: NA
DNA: TGTGCCAGCGGCAATTGGGGGGAGGAAGATACGCAGTATTTT
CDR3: CASGNWGEEDTQYF

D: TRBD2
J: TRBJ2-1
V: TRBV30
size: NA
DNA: TGTGCCTGGAGTGGGGCTAGCGGAAACAATGAGCAGTTCTTC
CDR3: CAWSGASGNNEQFF

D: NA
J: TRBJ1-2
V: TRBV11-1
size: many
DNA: TGTGCCAGGCAATCCCCTTGTACAGGTGACAATGGCTACACCTTC
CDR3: CARQSPCTGDNGYTF

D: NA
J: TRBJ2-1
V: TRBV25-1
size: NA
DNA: TGTGCCAGCAGTGATCGAGCTGCCGGTGAGCAGTCCTTC
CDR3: CASSDRAAGEQSF

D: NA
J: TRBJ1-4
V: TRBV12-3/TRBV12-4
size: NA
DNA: TGTGCCAGCAGTTTCGCCCCCGATGAAAAACTGTTTTTT
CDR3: CASSFAPDEKLFF

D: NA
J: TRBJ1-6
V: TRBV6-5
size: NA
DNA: TGTACCAGCAGGAGCAGGGAGGATTCACCCCTCCACTTT
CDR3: CTSRSREDSPLHF

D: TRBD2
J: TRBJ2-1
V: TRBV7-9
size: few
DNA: TGTGCCAGCAGCTTAGCGGGAGGAGCGGGAGCCTTC
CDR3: CASSLAGGAGAF

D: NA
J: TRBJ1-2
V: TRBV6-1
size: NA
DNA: TGTGCCAGCAGTGAATGGCGGGTGGAAGGCTACACCTTC
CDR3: CASSEWRVEGYTF

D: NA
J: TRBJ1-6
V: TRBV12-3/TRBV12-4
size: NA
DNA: TGTGCCAGCAGTTTCGGATTGGGGGACCGCACACCCCTCCACTTT
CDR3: CASSFGLGDRTPLHF

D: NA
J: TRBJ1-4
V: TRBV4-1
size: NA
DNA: TGCGCCAGCAGCCAAGTGGCAGGGCCCAATGAAAAACTGTTTTTT
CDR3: CASSQVAGPNEKLFF

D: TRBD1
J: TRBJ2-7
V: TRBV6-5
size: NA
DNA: TGTGCCAGCAGTTTCGACAGGGAAACCGGGCAGTACTTC
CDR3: CASSFDRETGQYF

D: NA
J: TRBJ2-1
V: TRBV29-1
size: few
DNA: TGCAGCGTTGTGCTCTTCAATGAGCAGTTCTTC
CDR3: CSVVLFNEQFF

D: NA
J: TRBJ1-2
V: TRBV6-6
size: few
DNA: TGTGCCAGCAGTTGGGTGTCAGGGTCCCCTCATGGCTACACCTTC
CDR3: CASSWVSGSPHGYTF

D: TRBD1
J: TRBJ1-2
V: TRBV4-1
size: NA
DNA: TGCGTCAGCAGCCGGACAGGGAGGGGAGCAGCTAACTATGGTTACACCTTC
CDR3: CVSSRTGRGAANYGYTF

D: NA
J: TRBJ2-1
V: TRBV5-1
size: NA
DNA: TGCGCCAGCAGCTTGGGGGGGGAAGGACCTCGTGACAATGAGCAGTTCTTC
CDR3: CASSLGGEGPRDNEQFF

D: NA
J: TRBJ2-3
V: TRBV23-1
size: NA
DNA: TGCGCCAGCAGTCAATCGAGACCGCAGGCTAACCCCCCCTCCGATACGCAGTATTTT
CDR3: CASSQSRPQANPPSDTQYF

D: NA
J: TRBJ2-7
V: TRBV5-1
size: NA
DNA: TGCGCCAGCAATCAAGACCTAAGATTGAACGAGCAGTACTTC
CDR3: CASNQDLRLNEQYF